This entry lists 32 T cell receptor beta chains sequenced from one sample in a study of early T cells in non-severe SARS-CoV-2 infection. TCRdb re-derived calls from the 5' RACE reads in MiXCR, one entry per CDR3 protein. The data show tens of thousands of distinct CDR3 sequences, roughly 9.4% seen once. Sequenced material: whole blood. The receptor source for this set is an adult who was a healthcare worker with PCR-confirmed SARS-CoV-2 infection or an uninfected control (not recorded which).

The rearrangement links TRBV5-1 to TRBJ2-1; weak D call: TRBD2 (5 bases). Germline CDR1 is SGHRS and CDR2 is YFSETQ. The CDR3 sequence is 14 residues long. The germline V and J ends were trimmed by 0 bases and 4 bases, with 8 bases remaining between them. The CDR3 DNA reads as TGCGCCAGCAGCTTGGAAGAGCGGTACAATGAGCAGTTCTTC. Protein: CASSLEERYNEQFF.

This clonotype was seen just once. This sequence may be a read error, since a much larger clone differs from it by one base. The chain recombines TRBV18 with TRBJ2-7; D is tentatively TRBD1 or TRBD2 (5 bases each). The CDR3 contains 14 residues. Germline CDR1 is KGHSH and CDR2 is LQKENI. V lost 6 bases, J lost 3 bases, and 15 bases lay in between. The CDR3 DNA reads as TGTGCCAGCTCTCCCGGGACGGGCGTCTACGAGCAGTACTTC. Translated: CASSPGTGVYEQYF.

The chain employs TRBV12-3 or TRBV12-4 and TRBJ2-4; D not resolved. Trimming took 6 bases from V and 10 from J, leaving 10 bases between them. There are 11 residues in the CDR3. The CDR3 loop is CASSLIEIQYF. CDR3 sequence (DNA): TGTGCCAGCAGCCTTATCGAGATTCAGTACTTC.

This clonotype was recorded a few times. V and J are TRBV12-3 or TRBV12-4 and TRBJ2-7, with unresolved D. V was cut by 4 bases and J by 2 bases, with 21 bases left in between. This CDR3 spans 17 amino acids. The DNA for the CDR3 is TGTGCCAGCAGTTGGACCGGGTCCCCCAGGATAACCTACGAGCAGTACTTC. Protein sequence: CASSWTGSPRITYEQYF.

This clonotype was seen at least ten times. The rearrangement links TRBV6-5 to TRBJ2-7; the D is unclear. The germline gives CDR1 MNHEY, CDR2 SVGAGI. The V and J ends lost 0 bases and 0 bases respectively, with 18 bases between them. The CDR3 spans 18 residues. The CDR3 bases are TGTGCCAGCAGTTACTCGATCCATGGACCCTCGAGCTCCTACGAGCAGTACTTC. Translated, it gives CASSYSIHGPSSSYEQYF.

This clonotype appeared many times. The V and J genes are TRBV11-2 and TRBJ1-6; perhaps TRBD1 as D (6 bases). The CDR3 is 16 residues long. CDR1 is SGHAT, CDR2 FQNNGV, per germline. V dropped 5 bases and J dropped 5 bases, with 16 bases sitting between them. The DNA for the CDR3 is TGTGCCAGCAGCCTAAACAGGGTCATTAATAATTCACCCCTCCACTTT. Amino acids: CASSLNRVINNSPLHF. The variable domain in full, completed from reference TRBV11-2 and TRBJ1-6, reads EAGVAQSPRYKIIEKRQSVAFWCNPISGHATLYWYQQILGQGPKLLIQFQNNGVVDDSQLPKDRFSAERLKGVDSTLKIQPAKLEDSAVYLCASSLNRVINNSPLHFGNGTRLTVT.

In its sample, this clonotype was seen many times. The chain joins TRBV27 to TRBJ2-3, with D perhaps TRBD1 (6 bases). The CDR3 extends over 14 amino acids. Germline V CDR1 and CDR2: MNHEY, SMNVEV (reference sequence). The V end was cut by 5 bases, the J end by 4 bases, with 13 bases between. This chain's CDR3 is CASSATGWSDTQYF. CDR3 sequence (DNA): TGTGCCAGCAGTGCTACAGGGTGGTCAGATACGCAGTATTTT.

This clonotype came up many times. The genes are TRBV7-9 and TRBJ2-3; D is perhaps TRBD2 (6 bases). With 1 base removed from V and 2 bases from J, the gap between germline ends came to 13 bases. CDR1 and CDR2 from the germline V gene are SEHNR and FQNEAQ (reference sequence). The CDR3 is made up of 16 amino acids. This CDR3 is CASSLVFSGFTDTQYF. In nucleotides, the CDR3 is TGTGCCAGCAGCTTAGTGTTTAGCGGCTTCACAGATACGCAGTATTTT. Looking up the rest from reference TRBV7-9 and TRBJ2-3 gives the full variable domain: DTGVSQNPRHKITKRGQNVTFRCDPISEHNRLYWYRQTLGQGPEFLTYFQNEAQLEKSRLLSDRFSAERPKGSFSTLEIQRTEQGDSAMYLCASSLVFSGFTDTQYFGPGTRLTVL.

This clonotype was seen only a few times. The V and J genes are TRBV18 and TRBJ1-1; D call uncertain. The length of the CDR3 is 14 residues. V lost 3 bases to trimming and J lost 4 bases, with 12 bases between them. Germline V CDR1 and CDR2: KGHSH, LQKENI. CDR3 DNA: TGTGCCAGCTCACCTACATATACGGGCACTGAAGCTTTCTTT. Residues: CASSPTYTGTEAFF.

The chain couples TRBV11-2 to TRBJ2-3, with 13 bases lining up with TRBD2. The CDR3 extends over 16 amino acids. V trimming: 3 bases; J trimming: 0 bases; junction bases outside the gene matches: 0. The germline CDR1 and CDR2 sequences are SGHAT and FQNNGV. The DNA of the CDR3 is TGTGCCAGCAGCTTGGGACTAGCGGGGAGCACAGATACGCAGTATTTT. It translates to CASSLGLAGSTDTQYF.

This clonotype was observed many times. The rearrangement uses TRBV20-1 and TRBJ2-3; D perhaps matches TRBD1 (6 bases). In germline, CDR1 is DFQATT, CDR2 SNEGSKA (reference sequence). The CDR3 spans 12 residues. The V and J ends lost 0 bases and 6 bases respectively, with 7 bases between them. CDR3 DNA: TGCAGTGCTAGAGAGGGGGCGGATACGCAGTATTTT. Translated: CSAREGADTQYF.

This clonotype was observed at least ten times. V usage is TRBV24-1 and J usage is TRBJ2-1; D tentatively reads TRBD1 or TRBD2 (6 bases each). The CDR3 totals 13 residues. V was pared by 0 bases and J by 16 bases, with 15 bases between. Germline V lookup: CDR1 KGHDR, CDR2 SFDVKD. CDR3 residues: CATSDLPGAQAFF. As DNA, the CDR3 is TGTGCCACCAGTGATTTGCCGGGGGCCCAGGCCTTCTTC.

This clonotype was detected a few times. The rearrangement links TRBV5-4 to TRBJ1-5, with 10 positions matching TRBD1. Germline V gene data show CDR1 as SGHNT and CDR2 as YYREEE (reference sequence). The CDR3 runs 17 residues. Trimming took 3 bases from V and 1 from J; bases not matched to a gene: 7. The CDR3 sequence: CASSSDRGFGSNQPQHF. In DNA form, the CDR3 reads TGTGCCAGCAGCTCGGACAGGGGGTTTGGGAGCAATCAGCCCCAGCATTTT.

This clonotype showed up many times. V gene TRBV14 combines with J gene TRBJ2-1, with 10 nucleotides matching TRBD2. V lost 0 bases, J lost 13 bases, and 6 bases stayed unmatched. The CDR3 is 14 residues long. Germline values: CDR1 SGHDN, CDR2 FVKESK. CDR3 bases: TGTGCCAGCAGCCAAGATCGGGCTAGCGGGAGACAGTTCTTC. Its translation: CASSQDRASGRQFF. The full variable domain, with the rest looked up from reference TRBV14 and TRBJ2-1, is EAGVTQFPSHSVIEKGQTVTLRCDPISGHDNLYWYRRVMGKEIKFLLHFVKESKQDESGMPNNRFLAERTGGTYSTLKVQPAELEDSGVYFCASSQDRASGRQFFGPGTRLTVL.

The rearrangement links TRBV10-3 to TRBJ2-1; 10 bases fit TRBD2. V was pared by 11 bases and J by 7 bases, with 8 bases of the junction left unmatched. The CDR3 is 13 amino acids. Looked up from germline, CDR1 is ENHRY and CDR2 is SYGVKD. CDR3 residues: CAAGLAEANEQFF. The CDR3 coding sequence is TGTGCCGCTGGACTAGCGGAGGCAAATGAGCAGTTCTTC.

This clonotype was observed many times. The genes are TRBV7-6 and TRBJ1-5; tentatively, D is TRBD1 (6 bases). The V end was cut by 4 bases, the J end by 5 bases, with 9 bases between. This CDR3 has 13 amino acids. Germline loops: CDR1 SGHVS, CDR2 FNYEAQ. CDR3 DNA: TGTGCCAGCAGCTCAGACAGGCATCAGCCCCAGCATTTT. Translation: CASSSDRHQPQHF.

This clonotype was counted a few times. The V call is TRBV25-1, the J call TRBJ2-7, with TRBD1 identical over 7 bases. The germline gives CDR1 MGHDK, CDR2 SYGVNS. The J segment lost 2 bases and the V segment lost 4 bases, leaving 5 bases of the junction unmatched. CDR3 length equals 14 residues. This CDR3 reads CASSAATGAYEQYF. In DNA form, the CDR3 reads TGTGCCAGCAGTGCGGCTACAGGGGCCTACGAGCAGTACTTC.

This clonotype has ten or more counts. The V gene is TRBV6-2 or TRBV6-3, the J gene TRBJ1-2; the match to TRBD1 covers 8 bases. Germline values: CDR1 MNHEY, CDR2 SVGEGT. The CDR3 covers 13 residues. V dropped 5 bases and J dropped 7; count of bases not matched to a gene: 6. CDR3 DNA sequence: TGTGCCAGCAGTCCAAGACAGGGGTTTGGCTACACCTTC. It codes for CASSPRQGFGYTF.

This clonotype was picked up many times. The gene calls are TRBV27 and TRBJ2-3, with D perhaps TRBD2 (7 bases). V was pared by 6 bases and J by 2 bases, with 12 bases between. The CDR3 extends over 14 amino acids. Germline CDR1 and CDR2: MNHEY and SMNVEV (reference sequence). DNA for the CDR3: TGTGCCAGCAGAGGGGGGGAGACCACAGATACGCAGTATTTT. It encodes CASRGGETTDTQYF.

There are a few counts of this clonotype. Here the CDR3 reads CSARNILANSYNEQFF. The DNA for the CDR3 is TGCAGTGCTAGGAATATACTAGCGAATTCCTACAATGAGCAGTTCTTC. The gene calls are TRBV20-1 and TRBJ2-1, with 7 nucleotides matching TRBD2. V shed 3 bases, J shed 1 base, and the junction held 9 bases outside the gene matches. This CDR3 has 16 residues. CDR1 and CDR2 (germline): DFQATT, SNEGSKA (reference sequence).

This sequence joins TRBV20-1 and TRBJ2-3; 10 nucleotides agree with TRBD2. V was clipped by 5 bases and J by 0 bases; unmatched bases: 2. The germline gives CDR1 DFQATT, CDR2 SNEGSKA (reference sequence). The CDR3 length is 14 residues. The CDR3 DNA follows: TGCAGTGCTCCTAGCGGGAGAAGCACAGATACGCAGTATTTT. Its protein product is CSAPSGRSTDTQYF.

This clonotype was observed many times. V is TRBV5-1 and J is TRBJ1-6; tentative D call: TRBD1 (5 bases). The V end was cut by 3 bases, the J end by 7 bases, with 11 bases between. This CDR3 contains 14 residues. Germline V gives CDR1 SGHRS, CDR2 YFSETQ. As DNA, the CDR3 is TGCGCCAGCAGCTGGGGGAGCAGGAATTCACCCCTCCACTTT. Translation: CASSWGSRNSPLHF.

This clonotype showed up many times. The V gene is TRBV20-1, the J gene TRBJ1-4; D is unclear. This CDR3 is built from 14 residues. From germline, CDR1 is DFQATT and CDR2 SNEGSKA (reference sequence). The V gene lost 5 bases and the J gene lost 1 base, with 11 bases spanning the gap. The CDR3 sequence is CSALRALTNEKLFF. DNA for the CDR3: TGCAGTGCTCTCCGGGCCTTAACTAATGAAAAACTGTTTTTT.

The sample holds a few counts of this clonotype. The rearrangement links TRBV6-2 or TRBV6-3 to TRBJ2-7; TRBD2 is a possible D gene (6 bases). The germline gives CDR1 MNHEY, CDR2 SVGEGT. Trimming removed 8 bases from V and 2 bases from J, with 19 bases in between. The CDR3 has 15 amino acids. The CDR3 region has the DNA TGTGCCAGCTCTTTAGCGGCGCACCGAGCCTACGAGCAGTACTTC. Protein sequence: CASSLAAHRAYEQYF.

This clonotype was counted between two and nine times. The chain recombines TRBV28 with TRBJ2-1, with 12 bases aligning to TRBD1. The CDR3 has 15 residues. Germline V CDR1 and CDR2: MDHEN, SYDVKM. Losses at the gene ends were 6 bases for V and 12 bases for J; bases not matched to a gene: 12. In DNA, the CDR3 is TGTGCCAGCAGCCCGTCCGGGACAGGGGGCGAAAGGCAGTTCTTC. Translation gives CASSPSGTGGERQFF. Using reference TRBV28 and TRBJ2-1 for the parts outside the CDR3, the full variable domain is DVKVTQSSRYLVKRTGEKVFLECVQDMDHENMFWYRQDPGLGLRLIYFSYDVKMKEKGDIPEGYSVSREKKERFSLILESASTNQTSMYLCASSPSGTGGERQFFGPGTRLTVL.

Many counts were recorded for this clonotype. The V and J genes are TRBV19 and TRBJ2-1; 11 positions agree with TRBD2. V trimming: 5 bases; J trimming: 7 bases; junction bases outside the gene matches: 7. Germline V gives CDR1 LNHDA, CDR2 SQIVND (reference sequence). The CDR3 runs 15 residues. The CDR3 protein is CASSLSGLAVNEQFF. The CDR3 DNA follows: TGTGCCAGTAGTTTATCGGGACTAGCGGTTAATGAGCAGTTCTTC.

This chain uses TRBV4-1 with TRBJ2-7; TRBD1 is a possible D gene (5 bases). The ends were cut back, 2 bases at V and 6 bases at J, with 8 bases in the middle. From germline, CDR1 is MGHRA and CDR2 YSYEKL. The CDR3 runs to 12 residues. DNA of the CDR3: TGCGCCAGCAGCCAAAGGGGAAGCGAGCAGTACTTC. This codes for CASSQRGSEQYF.

This clonotype was observed a few times. The J gene is TRBJ1-1, the V gene TRBV24-1; D is perhaps TRBD1 (5 bases). The CDR3 length is 13 residues. V was cut by 6 bases and J by 5 bases, with 12 bases left in between. The germline V gene encodes CDR1 KGHDR and CDR2 SFDVKD. The CDR3 bases are TGTGCCACCAGTCGCTGGGACGAGACTGAAGCTTTCTTT. Encoded protein: CATSRWDETEAFF.

This clonotype has ten or more counts. This chain connects TRBV10-2 to TRBJ2-2; 9 positions match TRBD1. The CDR3 has 19 residues. Germline CDR1 reads WSHSY; CDR2 reads SAAADI. J was trimmed by 2 bases and V by 6 bases; bases with no gene match: 16. Here the CDR3 DNA reads TGCGCCAGCAGCGAGAGAATGACCGGGACAGGGCTAAACACCGGGGAGCTGTTTTTT. Protein product: CASSERMTGTGLNTGELFF.

The chain links TRBV4-2 to TRBJ2-4; perhaps TRBD1 as D (7 bases). The CDR3 has 14 residues. Trimming shortened V by 6 bases and J by 5 bases, and 14 bases separated the two germline ends. CDR1 and CDR2 (germline): LGHNA, YNFKEQ. CDR3 sequence: CASSYGGTENIQYF. CDR3 coding DNA: TGTGCCAGCAGTTACGGCGGGACAGAAAACATTCAGTACTTC.

Ten or more counts support this clonotype. The V and J genes are TRBV19 and TRBJ2-2; 11 nucleotides line up with TRBD2. CDR1 and CDR2 from the germline V gene are LNHDA and SQIVND (reference sequence). The CDR3 is made up of 16 amino acids. With 3 bases clipped from V and 5 bases from J, the junction kept 5 bases outside the gene matches. As DNA, the CDR3 is TGTGCCAGTAGTATGGGGCTAGCGGGAGGAACCGGGGAGCTGTTTTTT. The encoded protein is CASSMGLAGGTGELFF.

This clonotype was seen only a few times. This rearrangement joins TRBV14 to TRBJ2-7, with D unclear. CDR1 is SGHDN, CDR2 FVKESK, per germline. Trimming cost V 0 bases and J 0 bases, with 9 bases left between them. This CDR3 spans 15 amino acids. Written as DNA, the CDR3 is TGTGCCAGCAGCCAAGACCCGAGGAGCTCCTACGAGCAGTACTTC. Encoded protein: CASSQDPRSSYEQYF. Drawing the rest from reference TRBV14 and TRBJ2-7, the complete variable domain is EAGVTQFPSHSVIEKGQTVTLRCDPISGHDNLYWYRRVMGKEIKFLLHFVKESKQDESGMPNNRFLAERTGGTYSTLKVQPAELEDSGVYFCASSQDPRSSYEQYFGPGTRLTVT.